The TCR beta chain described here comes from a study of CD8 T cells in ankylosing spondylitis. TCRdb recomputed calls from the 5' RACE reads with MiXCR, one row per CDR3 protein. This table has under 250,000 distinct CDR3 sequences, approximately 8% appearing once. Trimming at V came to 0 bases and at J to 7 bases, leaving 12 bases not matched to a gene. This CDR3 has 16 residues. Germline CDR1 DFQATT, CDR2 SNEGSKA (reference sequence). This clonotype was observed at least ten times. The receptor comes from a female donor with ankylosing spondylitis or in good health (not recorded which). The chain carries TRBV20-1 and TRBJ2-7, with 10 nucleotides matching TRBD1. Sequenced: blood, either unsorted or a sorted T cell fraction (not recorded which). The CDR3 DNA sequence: TGCAGTGCTAGAGAATTCGGGACAGGGGATCGTTGGGAGCAGTACTTC. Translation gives CSAREFGTGDRWEQYF.